This TCR beta chain was found in a study of cytomegalovirus exposure and HLA in healthy donors. Study-wide results and limits: Earlier analysis found most TCR beta V segments productive about 90% or about 30% of the time. Donors belonging to an Asian-associated ancestry cluster reportedly showed fewer N-insertions in productive TCRs than the roughly 700-donor mean, according to what a later analysis found.

A remark on this clone: Its specificity is not known.

Primers included in the PCR were 60 Vbeta and 13 Jbeta primers. Produced via immunoSEQ multiplex PCR; TCRdb's table is partial and in-frame only. The repertoire consists of around 40,000 clones, with around 70% occurring once and the leading ten covering 3.4%. Germline V CDR1 and CDR2: MNHNY, SVGAGI (reference sequence). The CDR3 consists of 16 residues. V shed 6 bases and J 3 bases; nucleotides not matched to a gene: 14. Material for sequencing was PBMCs. The source is a woman aged 30 to 39 in good health and CMV-seronegative. V usage is TRBV6-6 and J usage is TRBJ2-7; TRBD2 matches 7 bases. CDR3 nucleotide sequence: TGTGCCAGCAGCCTCACCTACACTAGCGCTAACTACGAGCAGTACTTC. This translates into CASSLTYTSANYEQYF.